This T cell receptor beta chain was sequenced during a study of low-dose radiotherapy and immunotherapy resistance in tumors. Study as a whole: Treatment of Cohort 1 consisted of 0.5 Gy per fraction every 2 weeks, adding up to 6.5 Gy. Every two weeks, cyclophosphamide 200 mg/m2 was infused one day before radiation plus immunotherapy. A total of 13 Gy over 26 weeks was given to Cohort 2 as 1 Gy per fraction every two weeks.

The table lists this clonotype with many counts. Time point described: before trial treatment. All of the donors were given nivolumab, ipilimumab, aspirin, low-dose cyclophosphamide and low-dose radiotherapy as part of RACIN, a single-arm trial. Priming of first-strand cDNA relied on TRAV- and TRBV-specific primers (covering alpha and beta chains). TCRs were amplified for approximately 22 PCR cycles with a constant-region primer and V-primer adapter. Each CDR3 protein gets one entry after TCRdb re-called the reads with MiXCR. The sample consists of tens of thousands of distinct CDR3 sequences, 15% to 20% of them appearing once. The CDR3 is 13 residues long. V lost 3 bases and J lost 4; bases outside the gene matches: 2.

The sequence was collected from a male donor with prostate cancer. Sequencing used PBMCs, obtained before treatment. The genes are TRBV12-3 or TRBV12-4 and TRBJ1-2, with 7 nucleotides matching TRBD1. For the CDR3, the DNA is TGTGCCAGCAGTTTCGGACAGGTCTATGGCTACACCTTC. Translated, it gives CASSFGQVYGYTF.